The 15 T cell receptor beta chains listed next were all sequenced from one sample in a study of CD8+ T cells in alopecia areata. Following RNA extraction, reverse transcription yielded cDNA that acted as the sequencing template. Assay used: immunoSEQ multiplex PCR; TCRdb lists only in-frame clones, some missing. The table has some 130,000 clones, about 46% seen once. The sequenced sample was CD8+ T cells sorted from blood, obtained at week 0. All receptors come from a human donor with alopecia areata.

The chain combines TRBV13 with TRBJ2-7, with TRBD1 matching over 7 bases. The CDR3 length is 13 residues. Losses at the gene ends were 8 bases for V and 7 bases for J; bases not matched to a gene: 11. Germline lookup yields CDR1 PRHDT and CDR2 FYEKMQ (reference sequence). The CDR3, as DNA: TGTGCCAGCCGCGGACAGGTGATCGGGGAGCAGTACTTC. Translated, it gives CASRGQVIGEQYF. Filled out from reference TRBV13 and TRBJ2-7, the complete variable domain reads AAGVIQSPRHLIKEKRETATLKCYPIPRHDTVYWYQQGPGQDPQFLISFYEKMQSDKGSIPDRFSAQQFSDYHSELNMSSLELGDSALYFCASRGQVIGEQYFGPGTRLTVT.

The gene calls are TRBV27 and TRBJ1-2; D is undetermined. Trimming left V 0 bases short and J 0 bases short, with 8 bases between. The CDR3 consists of 15 residues. Germline-derived CDR1 and CDR2 are MNHEY and SMNVEV (reference sequence). CDR3 sequence reads: CASSLSGRTNYGYTF. The CDR3 nucleotides read TGTGCCAGCAGTTTATCGGGCAGGACTAACTATGGCTACACCTTC.

This clone was seen a handful of times. The chain couples TRBV29-1 to TRBJ2-2; D is unresolved. This CDR3 spans 10 amino acids. CDR1 is SQVTM, CDR2 ANQGSEA, per germline. The ends were cut back, 1 base at V and 7 bases at J, with 1 base in the middle. The CDR3 here is CSVEVGELFF. CDR3 nucleotide sequence: TGCAGCGTTGAAGTCGGGGAGCTGTTTTTT.

The sample holds a few counts of this clone. The V gene is TRBV7-9, the J gene TRBJ2-1, with D possibly being TRBD1 or TRBD2 (5 bases each). The CDR3 is 14 residues long. Trimming stripped 2 bases from V and 2 bases from J, with 7 bases between. Germline values: CDR1 SEHNR, CDR2 FQNEAQ (reference sequence). The CDR3 coding sequence is TGTGCCAGCAGCTTACCGGGACCCTACAATGAGCAGTTCTTC. It specifies CASSLPGPYNEQFF. The entire variable domain, with the rest obtained from reference TRBV7-9 and TRBJ2-1, is as follows: DTGVSQNPRHKITKRGQNVTFRCDPISEHNRLYWYRQTLGQGPEFLTYFQNEAQLEKSRLLSDRFSAERPKGSFSTLEIQRTEQGDSAMYLCASSLPGPYNEQFFGPGTRLTVL.

In this sample, this clone turned up a few times. The J gene is TRBJ1-1, the V gene TRBV5-6, with D maybe TRBD1 (5 bases). Germline CDR1 SGHDT, CDR2 YYEEEE. V was trimmed by 4 bases and J by 7 bases, leaving 14 bases between them. The CDR3 has 13 residues. Here the CDR3 reads CASSPGTVSEAFF. Here the CDR3 DNA reads TGTGCCAGCAGCCCGGGGACGGTGAGTGAAGCTTTCTTT.

The rearrangement joins TRBV11-2 to TRBJ1-1, with D hard to call. Germline assignment: CDR1 SGHAT and CDR2 FQNNGV. With 5 bases removed from V and 6 bases from J, the gap between germline ends came to 7 bases. This CDR3 contains 11 residues. CDR3 amino acids: CASSPGSEAFF. The CDR3 DNA is TGTGCCAGCAGCCCGGGGTCTGAAGCTTTCTTT.

This sequence joins TRBV27 and TRBJ1-4, with a possible D match to TRBD1 (5 bases). The length of the CDR3 is 13 residues. With 2 bases removed from V and 8 bases from J, the gap between germline ends came to 9 bases. Germline V lookup: CDR1 MNHEY, CDR2 SMNVEV (reference sequence). CDR3 in amino acids: CASSLTPGEKLFF. The DNA of the CDR3 is TGTGCCAGCAGTTTAACCCCAGGGGAAAAACTGTTTTTT.

This clone was picked up a small number of times. This chain joins TRBV6-5 and TRBJ2-7; no firm D call. This CDR3 has 13 residues. Germline V CDR1 and CDR2: MNHEY, SVGAGI. The V end lost 5 bases, the J end lost 0 bases, and 8 bases lay between the germline ends. The CDR3 loop is CASSPAGSYEQYF. The CDR3 region has the DNA TGTGCCAGCAGTCCCGCAGGCTCCTACGAGCAGTACTTC.

The gene calls are TRBV5-1 and TRBJ2-1, with TRBD2 matching over 9 bases. The V and J ends lost 4 bases and 5 bases, in that order; junction bases with no gene match: 7. The CDR3 runs to 15 residues. Germline CDR1 and CDR2: SGHRS and YFSETQ. CDR3 sequence reads: CASSPLAGEDNEQFF. The CDR3 DNA is TGCGCCAGCAGCCCGTTAGCGGGGGAGGACAATGAGCAGTTCTTC. The variable domain in full, with the rest retrieved from reference TRBV5-1 and TRBJ2-1, is KAGVTQTPRYLIKTRGQQVTLSCSPISGHRSVSWYQQTPGQGLQFLFEYFSETQRNKGNFPGRFSGRQFSNSRSEMNVSTLELGDSALYLCASSPLAGEDNEQFFGPGTRLTVL.

This sequence joins TRBV7-2 and TRBJ1-5; a possible D gene is TRBD1 (6 bases). The ends were cut back, 1 base at V and 0 bases at J, with 13 bases in the middle. Germline V gene data show CDR1 as SGHTA and CDR2 as FQGNSA. CDR3 length: 17 amino acids. The CDR3: CASSLVAGDYSNQPQHF. The DNA of the CDR3 is TGTGCCAGCAGCTTAGTGGCAGGGGACTATAGCAATCAGCCCCAGCATTTT.

The chain uses TRBV27 and TRBJ2-7, with 8 bases aligning to TRBD1. This CDR3 spans 15 amino acids. Germline values: CDR1 MNHEY, CDR2 SMNVEV (reference sequence). V was clipped by 7 bases and J by 5 bases; unmatched bases: 13. The CDR3 sequence is CASTTIGTGRDEQYF. The CDR3 bases are TGTGCCAGCACCACCATAGGGACAGGACGGGACGAGCAGTACTTC.

The chain joins TRBV9 to TRBJ2-3; a weak D match, TRBD2 (7 bases). The CDR3 sequence is 15 residues long. Germline lookup yields CDR1 SGDLS and CDR2 YYNGEE. V lost 3 bases to trimming and J lost 2 bases, with 13 bases between them. The CDR3 here is CASSGTAGITDTQYF. As DNA, the CDR3 is TGTGCCAGCAGCGGGACAGCGGGGATCACAGATACGCAGTATTTT.

CDR3 sequence reads: CASGLDIPGSPIYEQYF. The CDR3 DNA follows: TGTGCTAGTGGTTTGGACATACCGGGGAGCCCGATCTACGAGCAGTACTTC. The rearrangement uses TRBV12-5 and TRBJ2-7, with D possibly matching TRBD2 (5 bases). Germline V gives CDR1 LGHNT, CDR2 FRNRAP. The CDR3 sequence is 17 residues long. V was trimmed by 1 base and J by 3 bases, leaving 19 bases between them.

This clone has more than one count but fewer than ten. The chain employs TRBV4-3 and TRBJ2-7; no clear D. CDR3 size: 15 residues. Trimming left V 1 base short and J 0 bases short, with 10 bases between. Germline V lookup: CDR1 LGHNA, CDR2 YSLEER. Here the CDR3 reads CASSQVTDSSYEQYF. The CDR3 coding sequence is TGCGCCAGCAGCCAAGTTACGGATAGCTCCTACGAGCAGTACTTC.

The V call is TRBV7-9, the J call TRBJ1-5; 7 nucleotides line up with TRBD1. The CDR3 loop spans 14 amino acids. CDR1 and CDR2 (germline): SEHNR, FQNEAQ (reference sequence). Trimming removed 4 bases from V and 4 bases from J; junction bases left unmatched: 4. In DNA, the CDR3 is TGTGCCAGCAGCTCACAGGGGACTAATCAGCCCCAGCATTTT. It is translated as CASSSQGTNQPQHF.